Detailed here is one T cell receptor (beta chain). These data are taken from a study of blood T cell repertoires in COVID-19. Study background: Both acute and convalescent COVID-19 samples were obtained from the United States, Italy and Spain.

CDR3 length: 17 amino acids. The ends lost 6 bases at V and 5 bases at J; junction bases unmatched: 13. CDR1 MGHDK and CDR2 SYGVNS come from the germline V gene. The assay was immunoSEQ multiplex PCR, and TCRdb's table has in-frame clones only and misses some. The sample consists of about 170,000 clones, around 89% of them appearing once. Sequencing was carried out using peripheral blood. The rearrangement joins TRBV25-1 to TRBJ1-5, with 10 bases that match TRBD1. The TCR comes from a man between 45 and 60 years old who had recovered from COVID-19. CDR3 amino acids: CASREDRGGLEDQPQHF. The CDR3, as DNA: TGTGCCAGCAGGGAGGACAGGGGGGGATTAGAGGATCAGCCCCAGCATTTT.